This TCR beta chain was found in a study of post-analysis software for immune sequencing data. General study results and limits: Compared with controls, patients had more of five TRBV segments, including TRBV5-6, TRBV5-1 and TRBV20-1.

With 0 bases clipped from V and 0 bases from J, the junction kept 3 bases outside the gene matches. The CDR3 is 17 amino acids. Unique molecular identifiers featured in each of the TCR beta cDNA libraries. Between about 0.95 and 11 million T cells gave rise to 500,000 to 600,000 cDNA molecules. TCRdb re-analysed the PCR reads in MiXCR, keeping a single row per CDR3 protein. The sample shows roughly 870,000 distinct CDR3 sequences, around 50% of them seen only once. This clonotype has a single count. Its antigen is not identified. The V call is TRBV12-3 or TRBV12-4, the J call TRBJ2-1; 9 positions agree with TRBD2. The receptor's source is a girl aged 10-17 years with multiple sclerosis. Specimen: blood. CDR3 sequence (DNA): TGTGCCAGCAGTTTAGCGCGGGGGGGGACCTCCTACAATGAGCAGTTCTTC. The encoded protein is CASSLARGGTSYNEQFF.